This TCR beta chain comes out of a study of control samples from healthy donors and cancer patients. Using immunoSEQ multiplex PCR, the repertoire was profiled, and TCRdb retains in-frame clones only, with some absent. Here the sample spans 170,000 or so clones, around 90% being singletons. Germline V gives CDR1 LGHDT, CDR2 YNNKEL (reference sequence). The CDR3 loop spans 15 amino acids. V was shortened by 2 bases and J by 5 bases, with 15 bases between the two germline ends. The rearrangement links TRBV3-1 (or the pseudogene TRBV3-2) to TRBJ1-2; D is uncertain. Sequenced sample: blood. The sequence derives from a woman in her forties or fifties in good health. The chain's CDR3 is CASSQWAASGYGYTF. For the CDR3, the DNA is TGTGCCAGCAGCCAATGGGCGGCCTCGGGATATGGCTACACCTTC.